This TCR beta chain is from a study of T-cell memory formation after mild COVID-19. Remarks on this clonotype: Its antigen remains unknown.

General study points: The study detected some responding clones in pre-infection memory, suggesting cross-reactive memory joined.

Each CDR3 protein is one row after TCRdb ran MiXCR on the 5' RACE reads. The sample has 500,000 to 650,000 distinct CDR3 sequences, about 20% seen once. The clonotype was recovered from an adult woman who had mild COVID-19 (a few samples of this study predate the infection). Cell type and time point are not known. The sample consisted of PBMCs or a T cell subset sorted from them (not recorded which).

CDR3 amino acids: CASSLNPAPKLNNEQFF. The CDR3 nucleotides are TGTGCCAGCAGCTTAAATCCCGCCCCCAAACTGAACAATGAGCAGTTCTTC. V is TRBV7-8 and J is TRBJ2-1; no definite D call. Germline V gene sequence: CDR1 SGHVS, CDR2 FQNEAQ. The length of the CDR3 is 17 residues. The V gene lost 2 bases and the J gene lost 5 bases, with 19 bases spanning the gap.